What follows describes a single TCR beta chain. The data are from a study of blood T cell repertoires in COVID-19. Study background: From T cells, B-cell-depleted T cells, or PBMCs came the material, which was cDNA or gDNA.

Clones were sequenced by immunoSEQ multiplex PCR, and TCRdb holds only the in-frame ones, with some missing. The sample holds under 200,000 clones, 82% seen once. V was trimmed by 2 bases and J by 0 bases, leaving 16 bases between them. CDR3 size: 17 residues. The germline V gene has CDR1 SEHNR and CDR2 FQNEAQ (reference sequence). This sequence was found in a woman aged 55 to 70 with acute COVID-19. The sequenced sample consisted of PBMCs or T cells enriched from blood (not recorded which). The chain uses TRBV7-9 and TRBJ1-2, with D possibly TRBD1 on 5 matching bases. CDR3 amino acids: CASSLTYSGLANYGYTF. CDR3 bases: TGTGCCAGCAGCTTAACTTACTCAGGGTTAGCTAACTATGGCTACACCTTC.